Presented here are 18 T cell receptor beta chains from one specimen sequenced in a study of T cell clones after liver transplantation. The repertoire was sequenced with immunoSEQ multiplex PCR; TCRdb's copy has only in-frame clones and lacks some. The repertoire holds 25,000 to 35,000 clones, 90% to 95% seen once, with about 25% in the top ten. The sequenced sample was CD8+ T cells from blood, obtained 12 months after liver transplant. The source of these receptors is a human patient who received a liver transplant. The T cells may come from the graft donor.

The rearrangement links TRBV4-3 to TRBJ2-3; D remains ambiguous. CDR1 and CDR2 from the germline V gene are LGHNA and YSLEER. CDR3 size: 16 residues. The V and J ends lost 0 bases and 2 bases respectively, with 12 bases between them. CDR3 DNA: TGCGCCAGCAGCCAAGATATAAACCCCTTCACAGATACGCAGTATTTT. This codes for CASSQDINPFTDTQYF.

The chain couples TRBV7-2 to TRBJ2-5; 11 bases map to TRBD1. J was trimmed by 5 bases and V by 7 bases; bases with no gene match: 3. This CDR3 has 13 amino acids. In germline, CDR1 is SGHTA, CDR2 FQGNSA. The CDR3 region is CASKDRGQETQYF. CDR3 DNA: TGTGCCAGCAAGGACAGGGGGCAGGAGACCCAGTACTTC.

The chain joins TRBV13 to TRBJ1-5; D is unresolved. Germline CDR1 and CDR2: PRHDT and FYEKMQ (reference sequence). The CDR3 runs 12 residues. Trimming stripped 1 base from V and 6 bases from J, with 4 bases between. This chain's CDR3 is CASSLEGQPQHF. CDR3 DNA: TGTGCCAGCAGCTTAGAGGGTCAGCCCCAGCATTTT.

This clone was recorded only once. The CDR3 loop is CASNDRGYTYEQYF. The CDR3 DNA reads TGTGCCAGTAATGACAGGGGCTACACCTACGAGCAGTACTTC. The chain employs TRBV7-8 and TRBJ2-7; 8 bases fit TRBD1. Germline lookup yields CDR1 SGHVS and CDR2 FQNEAQ. This CDR3 comprises 14 residues. J lost 2 bases, V lost 9 bases, and 9 bases had no gene match.

The chain is built from TRBV11-3 and TRBJ2-7; TRBD1 matches at 11 bases. There are 14 residues in the CDR3. The ends lost 5 bases at V and 5 bases at J; junction bases unmatched: 5. Looked up from germline, CDR1 is SGHNT and CDR2 is YENEEA. CDR3 region: CASSPRDRGDEQYF. In DNA form, the CDR3 reads TGTGCCAGCAGCCCCAGGGACAGGGGGGACGAGCAGTACTTC.

The rearrangement links TRBV7-9 to TRBJ2-3; D may be TRBD1 (5 bases). Germline V gene lookup returns CDR1 SEHNR and CDR2 FQNEAQ (reference sequence). The V end was cut by 3 bases, the J end by 1 base, with 14 bases between. The CDR3 is made up of 16 amino acids. CDR3 bases: TGTGCCAGCAGCTTTAAACAGGACCCAGGCACAGATACGCAGTATTTT. This codes for CASSFKQDPGTDTQYF.

V is TRBV28 and J is TRBJ2-7; no reliable D call. V dropped 6 bases and J dropped 3 bases, with 21 bases sitting between them. The CDR3 runs 16 residues. CDR1 is MDHEN, CDR2 SYDVKM, per germline. The CDR3 loop reads CASSHTPVRFGYEQYF. Written as DNA, the CDR3 is TGTGCCAGCAGCCACACCCCCGTAAGGTTCGGCTACGAGCAGTACTTC.

The chain uses TRBV9 and TRBJ1-6, with D perhaps matching TRBD1 (6 bases). There are 14 residues in the CDR3. V lost 3 bases, J lost 5 bases, and 9 bases lay in between. The V gene's germline CDR1 is SGDLS and CDR2 YYNGEE. The DNA for the CDR3 is TGTGCCAGCAGCGCGACAGGTGATAATTCACCCCTCCACTTT. Translation gives CASSATGDNSPLHF. The full variable domain, in which reference TRBV9 and TRBJ1-6 provide the parts outside the CDR3, is DSGVTQTPKHLITATGQRVTLRCSPRSGDLSVYWYQQSLDQGLQFLIQYYNGEERAKGNILERFSAQQFPDLHSELNLSSLELGDSALYFCASSATGDNSPLHFGNGTRLTVT.

The chain couples TRBV4-1 to TRBJ2-1, with D unresolved. The V end was cut by 1 base, the J end by 8 bases, with 12 bases between. CDR1 is MGHRA and CDR2 is YSYEKL in the germline V gene. This CDR3 region has 14 residues. The CDR3 DNA sequence: TGCGCCAGCAGCCAAGCCCGTGGTGGGGATGAGCAGTTCTTC. This sequence encodes CASSQARGGDEQFF.

The chain employs TRBV9 and TRBJ2-3; 10 bases agree with TRBD1. This CDR3 contains 14 residues. The V and J ends lost 3 bases and 4 bases, in that order; junction bases with no gene match: 2. Germline V lookup: CDR1 SGDLS, CDR2 YYNGEE. As DNA, the CDR3 is TGTGCCAGCAGCGGACAGGGGGCCGCAGATACGCAGTATTTT. Protein sequence: CASSGQGAADTQYF.

The chain couples TRBV7-2 to TRBJ2-7, with 8 bases fitting TRBD2. With 1 base clipped from V and 2 bases from J, the junction kept 4 bases outside the gene matches. This CDR3 region has 15 residues. CDR1 is SGHTA and CDR2 is FQGNSA in the germline V gene. CDR3 loop: CASSLVSGEAYEQYF. The DNA for the CDR3 is TGTGCCAGCAGCTTAGTTAGCGGGGAAGCCTACGAGCAGTACTTC. Full variable domain (missing parts from reference TRBV7-2 and TRBJ2-7): GAGVSQSPSNKVTEKGKDVELRCDPISGHTALYWYRQSLGQGLEFLIYFQGNSAPDKSGLPSDRFSAERTGGSVSTLTIQRTQQEDSAVYLCASSLVSGEAYEQYFGPGTRLTVT.

The chain joins TRBV27 to TRBJ2-4; D remains unclear. The germline V gene has CDR1 MNHEY and CDR2 SMNVEV (reference sequence). V was cut by 6 bases and J by 2 bases, with 14 bases left in between. CDR3 length equals 15 residues. In nucleotides, the CDR3 is TGTGCCAGCAGCCCCTCTCGAAGGTCCAAAAACATTCAGTACTTC. Protein sequence: CASSPSRRSKNIQYF.

The chain links TRBV27 to TRBJ1-5; no reliable D call. This CDR3 contains 13 residues. Germline V gene lookup returns CDR1 MNHEY and CDR2 SMNVEV (reference sequence). V shed 1 base and J shed 6 bases, with 7 bases lying between them. Written as DNA, the CDR3 is TGTGCCAGCAGTTTATTCATAGGTCAGCCCCAGCATTTT. Protein: CASSLFIGQPQHF.

In nucleotides, the CDR3 is TGTGCCAGCAGCGTCCCTAGCGGCTACAATGAGCAGTTCTTC. This codes for CASSVPSGYNEQFF. The rearrangement links TRBV11-3 to TRBJ2-1; the match to TRBD2 covers 7 bases. The length of the CDR3 is 14 residues. Germline V gene lookup returns CDR1 SGHNT and CDR2 YENEEA. Germline trimming cut 5 bases from V and 3 bases from J; bases unmatched to any gene: 4.

The chain combines TRBV28 with TRBJ1-4, with D perhaps TRBD1 (5 bases). V was clipped by 5 bases and J by 8 bases, with 15 bases between them. Germline CDR1 MDHEN, CDR2 SYDVKM. CDR3 size: 14 residues. CDR3 DNA sequence: TGTGCCAGCAGTCGACGGGACGGTCGGGAAAAACTGTTTTTT. Amino acids: CASSRRDGREKLFF.

The chain links TRBV7-9 to TRBJ1-1, with no clear D. This CDR3 has 15 amino acids. Germline V gives CDR1 SEHNR, CDR2 FQNEAQ (reference sequence). V was clipped by 2 bases and J by 1 base, with 11 bases between them. The CDR3 DNA reads TGTGCCAGCAGCTTATCGGACGGGCCGAACACTGAAGCTTTCTTT. Residues: CASSLSDGPNTEAFF.

This chain uses TRBV30 with TRBJ2-3; D not certain. CDR1 GTSNPN and CDR2 SVGIG come from the germline V gene (reference sequence). This CDR3 comprises 14 residues. Between the trimmed V and J ends, which lost 0 bases and 3 bases, there was a span of 10 bases. The CDR3 bases are TGTGCCTGGAGTGTAGGGCTGGGTACAGATACGCAGTATTTT. Residues: CAWSVGLGTDTQYF.

CDR3 coding DNA: TGTGCCAGCAGCTCGGGACAGAACTACAATGAGCAGTTCTTC. Translation gives CASSSGQNYNEQFF. This chain uses TRBV7-9 with TRBJ2-1, with TRBD1 identical over 7 bases. V trimming: 4 bases; J trimming: 3 bases; junction bases outside the gene matches: 3. Germline values: CDR1 SEHNR, CDR2 FQNEAQ (reference sequence). This CDR3 has 14 amino acids.